These T cell receptor beta chains were read from a single sample in a study of T-cell memory formation after mild COVID-19. A single record per CDR3 protein comes from TCRdb applying MiXCR to the 5' RACE reads. The sample carries 300,000 or so distinct CDR3 sequences, 15% to 20% recorded once. Material: PBMCs or a T cell subset sorted from them (not recorded which). The origin of the receptors is a man in his late teens or twenties who had mild COVID-19 (a few samples of this study predate the infection). Cell type and time point are not known. Each CDR3 is given with its conserved first and last residue. D genes are given only for firm matches. Size is stated for part of the rows, as once, few or many counts, or as a class when the clone is expanded.

few | TRBJ2-5 | . | TRBV20-1 | CSATPGQTQETQYF | TGCAGTGCTACCCCGGGACAAACACAAGAGACCCAGTACTTC
. | TRBJ2-5 | . | TRBV15 | CATSRGLGETQYF | TGTGCCACCAGCAGAGGGTTGGGAGAGACCCAGTACTTC
few | TRBJ2-1 | TRBD2 | TRBV3-1 | CASSQNLAGGDEQFF | TGTGCCAGCAGCCAAAACCTAGCGGGGGGTGATGAGCAGTTCTTC
many | TRBJ2-5 | TRBD2 | TRBV18 | CASSPTSGVQETQYF | TGTGCCAGCTCACCGACTAGCGGGGTCCAAGAGACCCAGTACTTC
few | TRBJ2-2 | . | TRBV9 | CASSVDNTGELFF | TGTGCCAGCAGCGTTGACAACACCGGGGAGCTGTTTTTT
. | TRBJ1-1 | TRBD1 | TRBV7-3 | CASSQTGGDREAFF | TGTGCCAGCAGCCAAACAGGGGGTGACCGTGAAGCTTTCTTT
many | TRBJ2-3 | . | TRBV4-3 | CASSLQAVGTDTQYF | TGCGCCAGCAGCCTACAGGCAGTAGGCACAGATACGCAGTATTTT
. | TRBJ2-1 | TRBD2 | TRBV7-2 | CASSPYYRGGSYNEQFF | TGTGCCAGCAGCCCATACTATCGGGGGGGCTCTTACAATGAGCAGTTCTTC
. | TRBJ1-6 | . | TRBV18 | CASSPKTVNSPLHF | TGTGCCAGCTCACCAAAGACAGTTAATTCACCCCTCCACTTT
few | TRBJ2-5 | . | TRBV5-1 | CASSMDMPPETQYF | TGCGCCAGCAGCATGGACATGCCGCCGGAGACCCAGTACTTC
few | TRBJ1-3 | . | TRBV28 | CASSQGTGNTIYF | TGTGCCAGCAGTCAGGGAACGGGAAACACCATATATTTT
. | TRBJ2-3 | TRBD2 | TRBV7-2 | CASSSRLAELSDTQYF | TGTGCCAGCAGCTCCCGACTAGCGGAACTTTCAGATACGCAGTATTTT
. | TRBJ2-7 | . | TRBV4-1 | CASSQGPGISYEQYF | TGCGCCAGCAGCCAAGGGCCGGGGATCTCCTACGAGCAGTACTTC
many | TRBJ2-1 | . | TRBV7-9 | CASSLSGGVDEQFF | TGTGCCAGCAGCCTTTCAGGGGGGGTGGATGAGCAGTTCTTC